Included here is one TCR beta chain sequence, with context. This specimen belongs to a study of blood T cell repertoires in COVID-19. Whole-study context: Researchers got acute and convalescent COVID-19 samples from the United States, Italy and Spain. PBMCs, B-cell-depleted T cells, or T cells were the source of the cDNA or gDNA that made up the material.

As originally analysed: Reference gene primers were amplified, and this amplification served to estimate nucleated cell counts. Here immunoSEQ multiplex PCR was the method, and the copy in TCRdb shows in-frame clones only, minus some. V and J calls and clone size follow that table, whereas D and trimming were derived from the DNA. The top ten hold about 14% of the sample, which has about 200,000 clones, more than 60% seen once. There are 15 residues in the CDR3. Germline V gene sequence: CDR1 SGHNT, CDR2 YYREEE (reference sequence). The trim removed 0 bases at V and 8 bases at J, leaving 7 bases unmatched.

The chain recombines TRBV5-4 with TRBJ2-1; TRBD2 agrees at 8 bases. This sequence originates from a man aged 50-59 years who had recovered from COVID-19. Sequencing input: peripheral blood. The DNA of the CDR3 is TGTGCCAGCAGCTTGGTCGGGAGGGGGGGCGATGAGCAGTTCTTC. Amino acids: CASSLVGRGGDEQFF.